This record looks at one T cell receptor (beta chain) sequence and its context. Its matching antigen is unknown. The data were produced by immunoSEQ multiplex PCR, yet TCRdb's version contains in-frame clones alone and is incomplete. The profile covers fewer than 20,000 clones, with about 90% appearing a single time and about 25% taken by the ten largest. This entry is derived from a study of OX40 agonist ivuxolimab in advanced cancers. V was trimmed by 5 bases and J by 0 bases, leaving 14 bases between them. CDR1 LNHDA and CDR2 SQIVND come from the germline V gene (reference sequence). The CDR3 covers 17 residues. Overall study findings and caveats: CD8+ T cells showed, on average, more clonal expansion than CD4+ cells.

Sequenced material: CD4+ or CD8+ T cells sorted from blood, taken in a trial of the OX40 agonist ivuxolimab. The J gene is TRBJ2-6, the V gene TRBV19, with D maybe TRBD2 (6 bases). This clonotype originated in an adult with an advanced solid tumor such as melanoma, head and neck, liver or kidney cancer. The CDR3 sequence is CASSSGTYGSGANVLTF. The CDR3 DNA follows: TGTGCCAGTAGTTCGGGGACTTACGGCTCTGGGGCCAACGTCCTGACTTTC.